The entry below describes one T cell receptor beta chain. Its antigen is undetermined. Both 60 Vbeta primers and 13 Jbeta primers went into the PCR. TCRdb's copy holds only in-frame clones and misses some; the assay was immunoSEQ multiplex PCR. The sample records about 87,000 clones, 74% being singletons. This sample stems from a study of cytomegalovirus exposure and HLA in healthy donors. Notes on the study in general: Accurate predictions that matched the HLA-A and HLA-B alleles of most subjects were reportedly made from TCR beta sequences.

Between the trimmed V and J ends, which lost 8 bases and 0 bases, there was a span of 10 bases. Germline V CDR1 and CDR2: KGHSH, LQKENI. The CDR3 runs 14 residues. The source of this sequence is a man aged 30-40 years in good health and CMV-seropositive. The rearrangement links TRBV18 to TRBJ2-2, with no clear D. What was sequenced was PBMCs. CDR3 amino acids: CASTQDPNTGELFF. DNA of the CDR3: TGTGCCAGCACGCAGGATCCGAACACCGGGGAGCTGTTTTTT.